The present T cell receptor beta chain was sequenced within a study of blood T cell repertoires in COVID-19. Study overall: T cells, B-cell-depleted T cells, or PBMCs supplied cDNA or gDNA.

CDR3 length equals 15 residues. Germline V gene lookup returns CDR1 SGHTA and CDR2 FQGNSA. V lost 0 bases, J lost 7 bases, and 6 bases stayed unmatched. Some clones are missing from TCRdb's copy, which holds only in-frame ones; the method was immunoSEQ multiplex PCR. The sample includes roughly 150,000 clones, 80% of them seen just once. Symptom resolution, clearance, or two negative PCRs marked donors in Cohort 3 as recovered. The sample consisted of PBMCs or T cells enriched from blood (not recorded which). The receptor was derived from a man aged 40-50 years who had recovered from COVID-19. The rearrangement links TRBV7-2 to TRBJ2-1; 7 positions match TRBD1. The CDR3 loop is CASSLAGGRGNEQFF. The CDR3, as DNA: TGTGCCAGCAGCTTAGCAGGCGGCAGGGGGAATGAGCAGTTCTTC.